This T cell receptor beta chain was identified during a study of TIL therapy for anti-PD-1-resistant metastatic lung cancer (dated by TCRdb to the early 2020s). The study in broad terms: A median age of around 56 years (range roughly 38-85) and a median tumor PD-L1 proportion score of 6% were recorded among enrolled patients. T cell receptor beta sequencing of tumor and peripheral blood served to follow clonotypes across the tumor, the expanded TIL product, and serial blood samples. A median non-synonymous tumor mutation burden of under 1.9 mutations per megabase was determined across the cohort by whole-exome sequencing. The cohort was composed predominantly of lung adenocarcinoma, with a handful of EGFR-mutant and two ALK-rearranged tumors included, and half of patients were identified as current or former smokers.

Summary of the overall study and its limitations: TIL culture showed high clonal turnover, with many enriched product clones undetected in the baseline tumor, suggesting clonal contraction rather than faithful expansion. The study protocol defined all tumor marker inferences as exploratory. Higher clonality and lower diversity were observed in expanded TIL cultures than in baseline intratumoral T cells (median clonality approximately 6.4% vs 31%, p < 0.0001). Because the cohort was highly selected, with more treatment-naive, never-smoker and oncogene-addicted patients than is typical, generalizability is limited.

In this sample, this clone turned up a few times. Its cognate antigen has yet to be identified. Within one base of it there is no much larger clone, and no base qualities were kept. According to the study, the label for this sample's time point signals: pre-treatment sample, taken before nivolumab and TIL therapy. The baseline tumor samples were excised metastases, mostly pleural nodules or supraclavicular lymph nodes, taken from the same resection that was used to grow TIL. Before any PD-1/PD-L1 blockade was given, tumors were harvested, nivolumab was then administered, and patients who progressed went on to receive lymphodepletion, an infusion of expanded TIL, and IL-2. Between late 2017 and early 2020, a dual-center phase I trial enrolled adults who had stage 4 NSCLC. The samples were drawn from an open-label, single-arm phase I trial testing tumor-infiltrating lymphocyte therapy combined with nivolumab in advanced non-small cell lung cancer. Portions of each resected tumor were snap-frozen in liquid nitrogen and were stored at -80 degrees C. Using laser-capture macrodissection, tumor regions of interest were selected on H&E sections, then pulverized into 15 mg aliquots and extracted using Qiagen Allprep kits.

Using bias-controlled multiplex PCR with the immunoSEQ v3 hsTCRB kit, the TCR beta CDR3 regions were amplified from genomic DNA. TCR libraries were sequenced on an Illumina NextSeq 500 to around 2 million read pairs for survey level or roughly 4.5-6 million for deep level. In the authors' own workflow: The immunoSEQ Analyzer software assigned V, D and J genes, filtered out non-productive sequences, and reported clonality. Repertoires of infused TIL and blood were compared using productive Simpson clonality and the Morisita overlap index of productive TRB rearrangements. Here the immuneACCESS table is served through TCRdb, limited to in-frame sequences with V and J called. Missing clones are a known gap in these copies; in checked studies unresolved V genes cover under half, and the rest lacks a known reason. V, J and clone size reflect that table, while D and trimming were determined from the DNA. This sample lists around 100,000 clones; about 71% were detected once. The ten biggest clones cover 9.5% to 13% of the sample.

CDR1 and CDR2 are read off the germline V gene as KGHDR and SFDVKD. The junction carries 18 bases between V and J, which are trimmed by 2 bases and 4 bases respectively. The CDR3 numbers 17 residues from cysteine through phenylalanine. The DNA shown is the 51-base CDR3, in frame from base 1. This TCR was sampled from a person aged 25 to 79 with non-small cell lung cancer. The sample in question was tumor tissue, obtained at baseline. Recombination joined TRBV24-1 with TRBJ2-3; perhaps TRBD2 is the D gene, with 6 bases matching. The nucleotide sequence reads TGTGCCACCAGTGATTACGGGACTCCAAGCGGCTCAGATACGCAGTATTTT. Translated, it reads CATSDYGTPSGSDTQYF.